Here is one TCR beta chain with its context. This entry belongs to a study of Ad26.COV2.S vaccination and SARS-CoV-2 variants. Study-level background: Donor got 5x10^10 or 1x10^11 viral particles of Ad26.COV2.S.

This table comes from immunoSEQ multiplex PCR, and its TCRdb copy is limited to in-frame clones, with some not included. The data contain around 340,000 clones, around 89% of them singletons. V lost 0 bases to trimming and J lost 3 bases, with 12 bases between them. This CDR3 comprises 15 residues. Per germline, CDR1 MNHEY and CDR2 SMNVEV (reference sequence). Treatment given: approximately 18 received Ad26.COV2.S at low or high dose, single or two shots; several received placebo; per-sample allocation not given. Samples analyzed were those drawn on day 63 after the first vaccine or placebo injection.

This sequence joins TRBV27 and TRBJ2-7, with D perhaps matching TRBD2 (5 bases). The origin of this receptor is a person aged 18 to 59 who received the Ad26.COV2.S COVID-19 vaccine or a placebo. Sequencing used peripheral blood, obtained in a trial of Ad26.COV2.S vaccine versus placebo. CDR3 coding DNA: TGTGCCAGCAGTTTATCGAGAGGGTTGTACTACGAGCAGTACTTC. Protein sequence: CASSLSRGLYYEQYF.